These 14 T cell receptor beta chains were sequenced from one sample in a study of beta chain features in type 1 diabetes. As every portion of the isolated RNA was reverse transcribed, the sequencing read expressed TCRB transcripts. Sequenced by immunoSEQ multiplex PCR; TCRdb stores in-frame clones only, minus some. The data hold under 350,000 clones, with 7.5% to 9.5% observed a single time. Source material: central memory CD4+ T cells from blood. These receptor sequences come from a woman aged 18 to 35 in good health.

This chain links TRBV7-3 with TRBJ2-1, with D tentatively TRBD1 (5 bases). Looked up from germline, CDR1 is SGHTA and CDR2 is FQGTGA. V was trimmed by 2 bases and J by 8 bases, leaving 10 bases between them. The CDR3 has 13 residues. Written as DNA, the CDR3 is TGTGCCAGCAGCTTATTGCAGGGCCATGAGCAGTTCTTC. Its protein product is CASSLLQGHEQFF.

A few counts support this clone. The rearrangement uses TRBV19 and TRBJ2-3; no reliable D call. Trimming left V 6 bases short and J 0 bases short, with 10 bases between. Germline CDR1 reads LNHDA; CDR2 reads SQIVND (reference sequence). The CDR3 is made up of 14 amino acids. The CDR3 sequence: CASRRDHSTDTQYF. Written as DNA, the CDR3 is TGTGCCAGTAGGAGAGACCACAGCACAGATACGCAGTATTTT.

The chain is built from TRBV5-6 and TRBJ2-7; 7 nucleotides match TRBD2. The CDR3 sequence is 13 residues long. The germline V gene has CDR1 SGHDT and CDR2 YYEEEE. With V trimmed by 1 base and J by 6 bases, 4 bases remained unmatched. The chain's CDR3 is CASSLFGRPEQYF. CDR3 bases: TGTGCCAGCAGCTTGTTCGGGAGGCCCGAGCAGTACTTC.

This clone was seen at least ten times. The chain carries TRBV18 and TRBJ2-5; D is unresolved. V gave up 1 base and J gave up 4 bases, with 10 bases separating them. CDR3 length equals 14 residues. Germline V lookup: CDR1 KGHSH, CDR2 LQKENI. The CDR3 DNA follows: TGTGCCAGCTCACCACAGTCGGTCTTAGAGACCCAGTACTTC. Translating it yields CASSPQSVLETQYF.

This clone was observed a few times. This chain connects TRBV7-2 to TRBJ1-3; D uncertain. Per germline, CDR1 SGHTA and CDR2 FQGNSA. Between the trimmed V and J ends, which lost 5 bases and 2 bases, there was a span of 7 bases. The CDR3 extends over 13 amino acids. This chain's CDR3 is CASSTDPGNTIYF. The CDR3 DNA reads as TGTGCCAGCAGCACGGACCCTGGAAACACCATATATTTT.

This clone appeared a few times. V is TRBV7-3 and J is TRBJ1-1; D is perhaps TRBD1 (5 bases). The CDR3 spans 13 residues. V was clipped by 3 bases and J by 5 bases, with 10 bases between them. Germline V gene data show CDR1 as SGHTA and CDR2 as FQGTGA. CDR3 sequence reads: CASSFRQGTEAFF. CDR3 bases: TGTGCCAGCAGCTTCAGGCAGGGAACTGAAGCTTTCTTT. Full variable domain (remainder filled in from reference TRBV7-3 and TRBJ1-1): GAGVSQTPSNKVTEKGKYVELRCDPISGHTALYWYRQSLGQGPEFLIYFQGTGAADDSGLPNDRFFAVRPEGSVSTLKIQRTERGDSAVYLCASSFRQGTEAFFGQGTRLTVV.

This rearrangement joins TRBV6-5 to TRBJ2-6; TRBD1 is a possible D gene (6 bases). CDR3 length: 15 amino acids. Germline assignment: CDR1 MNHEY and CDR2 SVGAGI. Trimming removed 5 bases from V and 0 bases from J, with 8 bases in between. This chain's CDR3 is CASSQGFSGANVLTF. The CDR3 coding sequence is TGTGCCAGCAGTCAGGGGTTCTCTGGGGCCAACGTCCTGACTTTC.

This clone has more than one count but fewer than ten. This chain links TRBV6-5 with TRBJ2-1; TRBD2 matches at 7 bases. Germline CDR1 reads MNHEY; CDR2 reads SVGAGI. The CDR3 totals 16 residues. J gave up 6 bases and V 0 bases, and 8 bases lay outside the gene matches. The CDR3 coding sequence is TGTGCCAGCAGTTACTCGCAGCGGGGTTGGGGCAATGAGCAGTTCTTC. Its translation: CASSYSQRGWGNEQFF.

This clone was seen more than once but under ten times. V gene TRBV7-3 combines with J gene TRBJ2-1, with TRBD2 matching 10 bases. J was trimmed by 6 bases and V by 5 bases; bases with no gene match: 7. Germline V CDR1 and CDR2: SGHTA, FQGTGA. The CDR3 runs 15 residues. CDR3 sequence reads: CASSPRQRGGNEQFF. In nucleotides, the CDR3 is TGTGCCAGCAGCCCGCGCCAGCGGGGGGGCAATGAGCAGTTCTTC.

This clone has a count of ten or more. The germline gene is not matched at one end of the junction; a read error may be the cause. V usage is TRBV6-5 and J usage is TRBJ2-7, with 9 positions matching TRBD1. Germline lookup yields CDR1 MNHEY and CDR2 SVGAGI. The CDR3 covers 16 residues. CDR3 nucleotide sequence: TGTGCCAGCAGTTCAATCCACCCCGGACAGGGGACGGGGGGAATCTTC. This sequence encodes CASSSIHPGQGTGGIF.

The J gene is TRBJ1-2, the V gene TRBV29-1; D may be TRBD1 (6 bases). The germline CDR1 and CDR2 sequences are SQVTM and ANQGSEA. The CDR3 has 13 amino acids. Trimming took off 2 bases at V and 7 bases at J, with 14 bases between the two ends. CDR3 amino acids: CSVELYREGGYTF. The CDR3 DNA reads TGCAGCGTTGAATTGTACAGGGAGGGTGGCTACACCTTC.

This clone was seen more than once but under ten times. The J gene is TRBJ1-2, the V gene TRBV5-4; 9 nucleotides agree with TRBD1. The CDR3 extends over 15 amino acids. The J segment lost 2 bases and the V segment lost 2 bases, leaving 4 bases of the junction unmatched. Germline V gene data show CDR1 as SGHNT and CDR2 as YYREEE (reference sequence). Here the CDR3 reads CASSFGQGRNYGYTF. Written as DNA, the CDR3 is TGTGCCAGCAGCTTTGGACAGGGGCGAAACTATGGCTACACCTTC.

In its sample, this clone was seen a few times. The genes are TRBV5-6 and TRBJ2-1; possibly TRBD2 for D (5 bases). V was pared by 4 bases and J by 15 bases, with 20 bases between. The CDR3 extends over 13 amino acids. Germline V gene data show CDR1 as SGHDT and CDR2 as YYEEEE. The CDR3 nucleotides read TGTGCCAGCAGCCTGGGTCTAGCATATATCGGGTTCTTC. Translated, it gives CASSLGLAYIGFF.

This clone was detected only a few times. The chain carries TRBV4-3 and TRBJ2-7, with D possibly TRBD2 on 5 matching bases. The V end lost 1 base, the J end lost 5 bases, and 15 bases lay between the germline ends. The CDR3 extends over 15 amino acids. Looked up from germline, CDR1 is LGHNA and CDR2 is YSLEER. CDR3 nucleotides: TGCGCCAGCAGCCAAGGAAGTTCGGTGGAGGACGAGCAGTACTTC. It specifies CASSQGSSVEDEQYF.